This TCR beta chain was identified during a study of T cell repertoires in cytomegalovirus infection. Study background: From public TCR beta signatures came an indication of both CMV infection and matching HLA type. Study results and caveats: Summed frequency of public TCR beta families distinguished CMV carriers with the relevant HLA. It was HLA-C-restricted CMV-specific TCR beta clonotypes that dominated the response ex vivo.

Each CDR3 protein is one row after TCRdb ran MiXCR on the reads. The data contain about 680,000 distinct CDR3 sequences, 24% of them seen just once; the ten biggest clones take up less than 10%. This clonotype was seen a few times. Its antigen is not known. The clonotype originates from a human donor in good health (CMV status not recorded). Some clones in this sample may be carry-over from other donors' samples. Sequenced: CD8+ T cells from PBMCs.

CDR3 bases: TGTGCCAGCAGTTACTCGGAGTTGGCGGGTCATCCACCTATTCAGTACTTC. Protein product: CASSYSELAGHPPIQYF. V is TRBV6-6 and J is TRBJ2-4; D may be TRBD2 (5 bases). The germline gives CDR1 MNHNY, CDR2 SVGAGI (reference sequence). V was trimmed by 0 bases and J by 10 bases, leaving 22 bases between them. The CDR3 has 17 amino acids.